This T cell receptor beta chain was obtained from a study of T cells in Graves' hyperthyroidism and ophthalmopathy. V lost 5 bases and J 4 bases, leaving 13 bases between the germline ends. Per the germline V gene, CDR1 is SGHRS and CDR2 is YFSETQ. CDR3 length: 14 residues. Overall study findings and caveats: In validation, the model predicted ophthalmopathy. These predictions came a median about 6.2 months before onset. Most clonotypes that expanded in the thyroid above 0.001 also showed up in blood. In simple terms, a model built on 13 V-J features told ophthalmopathy apart from stable hyperthyroidism.

This clonotype was observed at least ten times. What it binds is unknown. The CDR3 regions of TCR beta were amplified from RNA transcripts. Using the HTBI primer set, a first-round RT-PCR was run on the TCR CDR3. TCRdb itself ran the multiplex PCR reads through MiXCR, one entry per CDR3 protein. The sample yields 80,000 to 100,000 distinct CDR3 sequences, roughly 40% seen once. This receptor was identified in a woman younger than 45 with Graves' hyperthyroidism. The gene calls are TRBV5-1 and TRBJ1-5, with a weak D call TRBD1 (5 bases). What was sequenced was peripheral blood or thyroid tissue (not recorded which). CDR3 sequence: CASREGTANQPQHF. CDR3 in DNA: TGCGCCAGCAGGGAGGGGACGGCAAATCAGCCCCAGCATTTT.